The 23 T cell receptor beta chains listed next were all sequenced from one sample in a study of T cell clonality in common variable immunodeficiency. Broader study findings: Common variable immunodeficiency TCR beta sequences reportedly had fewer deletions and N-nucleotide insertions.

Some clones are missing from TCRdb's copy, which holds only in-frame ones; the method was immunoSEQ multiplex PCR. The sample counts fewer than 30,000 clones, none seen once; the ten largest own roughly 27%. Their antigen targets remain unknown. Specimen: peripheral blood mononuclear cells. These receptor sequences come from a human donor with common variable immunodeficiency.

As concerns this clone: From the germline J gene comes the end of the CDR3, since the read stops 3 residues before it. V is TRBV2 and J is TRBJ2-7; D is undetermined. Trimming took 4 bases from V and 2 from J, leaving 6 bases between them. The germline V gene encodes CDR1 SNHLY and CDR2 FYNNEI. The CDR3 is made up of 12 amino acids. The CDR3 spells CASSVTAYEQYF. The CDR3 bases that were read are TGTGCCAGCAGTGTAACGGCCTACGAG. The complete variable domain, with remaining parts taken from reference TRBV2 and TRBJ2-7, reads EPEVTQTPSHQVTQMGQEVILRCVPISNHLYFYWYRQILGQKVEFLVSFYNNEISEKSEIFDDQFSVERPDGSNFTLKIRSTKLEDSAMYFCASSVTAYEQYFGPGTRLTVT.

This clone was seen a handful of times. This CDR3 reads CASSTTGFIYGYTF. Incomplete CDR3 DNA: TGTGCCAGCAGCACAACAGGCTTCATCTATGGC. This sequence joins TRBV7-9 and TRBJ1-2, with a weak D call TRBD1 (5 bases). The read gets to within 3 residues of the CDR3 end, and the germline J gene fills in the rest. Germline values: CDR1 SEHNR, CDR2 FQNEAQ (reference sequence). CDR3 length: 14 amino acids. Trimming pared 5 bases from V and 4 bases from J, leaving 14 bases between.

This clone was found many times. The sequenced fragment ends 3 residues before the CDR3 boundary, so the rest is inferred from the germline J gene. V is TRBV29-1 and J is TRBJ1-5; a weak D match, TRBD1 (5 bases). V lost 7 bases and J lost 2, with 15 bases in between. The CDR3 totals 14 residues. Germline V gives CDR1 SQVTM, CDR2 ANQGSEA. CDR3 amino acids: CSAAGGYGNQPQHF. The CDR3 DNA, read in part, is TGCAGCGCCGCCGGGGGATACGGCAATCAGCCC.

This clone was counted at least ten times. Read data end 3 residues before the CDR3 end; the end is taken from the germline J gene. V is TRBV6-1 and J is TRBJ2-7; 8 nucleotides match TRBD2. This CDR3 is 15 amino acids long. The V segment lost 8 bases and the J segment 0 bases; nucleotides outside the gene matches: 9. CDR1 and CDR2 (germline): MNHNS, SASEGT. CDR3 amino acids: CASRGGGLSSYEQYF. The sequenced CDR3 bases are TGTGCCAGCCGTGGCGGGGGGTTAAGCTCCTACGAG.

This clone was detected a few times. The sequence runs out 3 residues before the end of the CDR3; the remainder is reconstructed from the germline J gene. The chain couples TRBV6-2 or TRBV6-3 to TRBJ1-5, with 9 positions matching TRBD1. The CDR3 spans 15 residues. Per germline, CDR1 MNHEY and CDR2 SVGEGT. After removal of 4 bases from V and 4 bases from J, the junction contained 5 bases not matched to a gene. The sequenced part of the CDR3 DNA is TGTGCCAGCAGTTTCCTGGACAGGGGAAATCAGCCC. This translates into CASSFLDRGNQP. The entire CDR3 is CASSFLDRGNQPQHF.

The CDR3: CASSAGQGVNTIYF. The covered CDR3 bases are TGCGCCAGCAGCGCCGGACAGGGGGTAAACACC. The chain joins TRBV5-1 to TRBJ1-3; 10 nucleotides align to TRBD1. The sequenced fragment ends 3 residues before the CDR3 boundary, so the rest is inferred from the germline J gene. This CDR3 is built from 14 residues. Germline CDR1 SGHRS, CDR2 YFSETQ. The trim removed 4 bases at V and 6 bases at J, leaving 4 bases unmatched.

The sample holds many counts of this clone. The read terminates 3 residues ahead of where the CDR3 ends, so the germline J gene completes it. This sequence joins TRBV7-2 and TRBJ2-1, with D tentatively TRBD2 (5 bases). The CDR3 runs 15 residues. Germline V gene sequence: CDR1 SGHTA, CDR2 FQGNSA. V gave up 2 bases and J gave up 0 bases, with 8 bases separating them. The CDR3 DNA, read in part, is TGTGCCAGCAGCTTACAGCGGAGCTCCTACAATGAG. It encodes CASSLQRSSYNE. The whole CDR3 protein reads CASSLQRSSYNEQFF.

This clone turned up a few times. The CDR3 goes on 3 residues after the read ends, and that part is filled in from the germline J gene. V gene TRBV19 combines with J gene TRBJ2-1; D is perhaps TRBD2 (6 bases). Trimming took off 2 bases at V and 9 bases at J, with 14 bases between the two ends. CDR1 and CDR2 from the germline V gene are LNHDA and SQIVND (reference sequence). There are 14 residues in the CDR3. CDR3 amino acids: CASSILGGAAEQFF. CDR3 DNA, as far as it was read: TGTGCCAGTAGTATACTGGGGGGAGCAGCTGAG.

This clone was found a few times. The read ends 3 residues early relative to the CDR3; the germline J gene fills the gap. The genes are TRBV18 and TRBJ1-1; D may be TRBD1 (5 bases). This CDR3 comprises 21 residues. CDR1 is KGHSH and CDR2 is LQKENI in the germline V gene. V was pared by 2 bases and J by 2 bases, with 30 bases between. Partial CDR3 DNA: TGTGCCAGCTCACCATTGGCCCGTCTCAGTTCAGGGTTAGATACCAACACTGAA. It yields the protein CASSPLARLSSGLDTNTE. From start to end, the CDR3 is CASSPLARLSSGLDTNTEAFF.

This clone was seen a handful of times. At one boundary the junction diverges from the germline segment, which might be a read error. The sequenced part of the CDR3 DNA is TGTGCTAGCAGCTTATGGCGAGCAAGGGGGCACGAG. It encodes CASSLWRARGHE. The entire CDR3 is CASSLWRARGHEQYF. The chain employs TRBV7-7 and TRBJ2-7, with 7 bases that match TRBD1. The CDR3 is cut off 3 residues early in the read; its end comes from the germline J gene. Germline V gene lookup returns CDR1 SSHAT and CDR2 FNYEAQ (reference sequence). The CDR3 covers 15 residues.

This clone has just a few counts. Read coverage stops 3 residues before the CDR3 terminus; the germline J gene supplies the remainder. The chain couples TRBV20-1 to TRBJ1-4; TRBD1 agrees at 8 bases. The CDR3 loop spans 19 amino acids. J was trimmed by 7 bases and V by 0 bases; bases with no gene match: 19. Germline assignment: CDR1 DFQATT and CDR2 SNEGSKA (reference sequence). CDR3 sequence: CSARDIRAGGRVPSEKLFF. Incomplete CDR3 DNA: TGCAGTGCTAGAGATATAAGGGCAGGGGGCAGGGTTCCTAGTGAAAAA.

This clone was observed many times. The observed sequence ends 3 residues before the CDR3 terminus, with the missing tail filled in from the germline J gene. The chain couples TRBV7-9 to TRBJ2-3; D possibly corresponds to TRBD2 (5 bases). Trimming took 3 bases from V and 4 from J, leaving 14 bases between them. The CDR3 is made up of 15 amino acids. Germline V lookup: CDR1 SEHNR, CDR2 FQNEAQ (reference sequence). The DNA read from the CDR3 is TGTGCCAGCAGCTTCGGGTTTAGCGAGGCAGATACG. Its protein product is CASSFGFSEADT. The CDR3 reads in full as CASSFGFSEADTQYF.

Ten or more counts support this clone. The observed sequence ends 3 residues before the CDR3 terminus, with the missing tail filled in from the germline J gene. V gene TRBV7-2 combines with J gene TRBJ2-5; 7 nucleotides align to TRBD1. After removal of 5 bases from V and 1 base from J, the junction contained 4 bases not matched to a gene. This CDR3 contains 14 residues. Germline loops: CDR1 SGHTA, CDR2 FQGNSA. The covered CDR3 bases are TGTGCCAGCAGCCGGGACAGACTCCAAGAGACC. Its protein is CASSRDRLQET. The complete CDR3 reads CASSRDRLQETQYF.

The sample holds many counts of this clone. From the germline J gene comes the end of the CDR3, since the read stops 3 residues before it. This sequence joins TRBV10-3 and TRBJ2-2, with TRBD1 as a possible D gene (5 bases). The ends were cut back, 6 bases at V and 3 bases at J, with 17 bases in the middle. In germline, CDR1 is ENHRY, CDR2 SYGVKD. This CDR3 region has 16 residues. This CDR3 reads CAIRGRSDGDTGELFF. The sequenced part of the CDR3 DNA is TGTGCCATCAGGGGGCGCAGTGATGGGGACACCGGGGAG.

Concerning this clone itself: The read terminates 3 residues ahead of where the CDR3 ends, so the germline J gene completes it. This chain uses TRBV30 with TRBJ2-6, with D maybe TRBD1 (6 bases). The CDR3 is 15 residues long. V dropped 4 bases and J dropped 4 bases, with 14 bases sitting between them. Germline loops: CDR1 GTSNPN, CDR2 SVGIG (reference sequence). CDR3 DNA (partial): TGTGCCTGGACCCACGGACAGACAGGGGCCAACGTC. As protein: CAWTHGQTGANV. The entire CDR3 protein reads CAWTHGQTGANVLTF.

This clone was counted ten times or more. The read is 3 residues too short to cover the CDR3 end, so that end is filled in from the germline J gene. J is TRBJ1-2 and V is TRBV6-1, with D possibly being TRBD1 (5 bases). This CDR3 is built from 15 residues. Per the germline V gene, CDR1 is MNHNS and CDR2 is SASEGT. Trimming stripped 4 bases from V and 0 bases from J, with 12 bases between. The CDR3 bases that were read are TGTGCCAGCAGTGCACGCGAGACAGCTAACTATGGC. This translates into CASSARETANYG. The CDR3 as a whole reads CASSARETANYGYTF.

The CDR3 sequence: CSGTGLSSYNEQFF. The covered CDR3 bases are TGCAGTGGGACGGGACTGTCCTCCTACAATGAG. The rearrangement uses TRBV20-1 and TRBJ2-1, with a weak D call TRBD2 (6 bases). The read ends 3 residues shy of where the CDR3 ends; the end is completed using the germline J gene. The CDR3 runs 14 residues. Germline lookup yields CDR1 DFQATT and CDR2 SNEGSKA (reference sequence). Trimming left V 7 bases short and J 0 bases short, with 13 bases between.

Many counts were recorded for this clone. The read terminates 3 residues before the CDR3 end, so the remaining end is supplied by the germline J gene. This chain connects TRBV5-4 to TRBJ2-3; the match to TRBD2 covers 9 bases. The junction had 6 bases not matched to a gene; V was cut back by 4 bases and J by 3 bases. Germline CDR1 is SGHNT and CDR2 is YYREEE (reference sequence). This CDR3 is built from 15 residues. The covered CDR3 bases are TGTGCCAGCAGCGTGCGGGGGGGCGGGACAGATACG. Its protein product is CASSVRGGGTDT. The full CDR3 sequence reads CASSVRGGGTDTQYF. The full variable domain, in which reference TRBV5-4 and TRBJ2-3 provide the parts outside the CDR3, is ETGVTQSPTHLIKTRGQQVTLRCSSQSGHNTVSWYQQALGQGPQFIFQYYREEENGRGNFPPRFSGLQFPNYSSELNVNALELDDSALYLCASSVRGGGTDTQYFGPGTRLTVL.

In this sample, this clone turned up a few times. The DNA ends 3 residues before the CDR3 does, and the rest of the CDR3 is filled in from the germline J gene. V gene TRBV20-1 combines with J gene TRBJ1-1, with a possible D match to TRBD1 (5 bases). Trimming left V 0 bases short and J 4 bases short, with 21 bases between. The CDR3 totals 17 residues. The germline CDR1 and CDR2 sequences are DFQATT and SNEGSKA (reference sequence). The sequenced part of the CDR3 DNA is TGCAGTGCTAGAGATCCAGGGAGCGGGGGATTAGTCACTGAA. Its translation: CSARDPGSGGLVTE. The full CDR3 protein is CSARDPGSGGLVTEAFF.

The covered CDR3 bases are TGTGCCAGCAGTCTCGACAGGGGGCTCGGGGATACG. Translated, it gives CASSLDRGLGDT. The full CDR3 sequence reads CASSLDRGLGDTQYF. The chain combines TRBV7-3 with TRBJ2-3; TRBD1 matches at 10 bases. Sequencing ends 3 residues short of the CDR3 end; the germline J gene provides the rest. Germline CDR1 SGHTA, CDR2 FQGTGA. The V gene end was trimmed by 6 bases and the J gene end by 6 bases; junction bases not matched to a gene: 9. The CDR3 covers 15 residues.

With respect to this clone: The read comes to an end 3 residues before the CDR3 does, leaving the germline J gene to fill in the end. The chain uses TRBV6-1 and TRBJ2-7, with D possibly matching TRBD1 (8 bases). Trimming removed 1 base from V and 4 bases from J, with 14 bases in between. Germline-derived CDR1 and CDR2 are MNHNS and SASEGT. This CDR3 contains 15 residues. CDR3: CASSEGTGRGYEQYF. Partial CDR3 DNA: TGTGCCAGCAGTGAAGGGACAGGGCGGGGGTACGAG.

This clone was detected a few times. At one end the junction does not follow the germline gene, possibly because of a read error. The CDR3 protein is CAGSSTGGVTEQFF. The CDR3 bases that were read are TGTGCCGGCAGCTCAACAGGTGGAGTAACTGAG. The chain uses TRBV7-9 and TRBJ2-1, with D possibly matching TRBD1 (5 bases). The missing CDR3 end, 3 residues past where the read stops, is filled in from the germline J gene. The V gene's germline CDR1 is SEHNR and CDR2 FQNEAQ (reference sequence). The CDR3 spans 14 residues.

Only a few counts were recorded for this clone. The read comes to an end 3 residues before the CDR3 does, leaving the germline J gene to fill in the end. V usage is TRBV11-2 and J usage is TRBJ2-3, with 8 bases matching TRBD2. Germline CDR1 reads SGHAT; CDR2 reads FQNNGV. This CDR3 has 14 residues. The V gene end was trimmed by 1 base and the J gene end by 6 bases; junction bases not matched to a gene: 3. The CDR3: CASSLGTSYDTQYF. The sequenced CDR3 bases are TGTGCCAGCAGCTTAGGGACTAGCTATGATACG.